This paragraph reports one TCR beta chain. Some clones are missing from TCRdb's copy, which holds only in-frame ones; the method was immunoSEQ multiplex PCR. This sample carries tens of thousands of clones, around 94% of them seen once, and the ten largest clones take 0.11% to 0.15%. This sample was included in a study of T cell changes during pregnancy in multiple sclerosis. CDR1 ENHRY and CDR2 SYGVKD come from the germline V gene. There are 13 residues in the CDR3. V lost 3 bases to trimming and J lost 5 bases, with 10 bases between them. The sequence was obtained from a female donor with multiple sclerosis, enrolled in a pregnancy study. This specimen consisted of CD4+ T cells from peripheral blood mononuclear cells, obtained after pregnancy. V usage is TRBV10-3 and J usage is TRBJ2-5; no definite D call. The CDR3 nucleotides read TGTGCCATCAGTGAAAATCCCGTGGAGACCCAGTACTTC. Its protein product is CAISENPVETQYF.